A selection of T cell receptor beta chains follows, all from one sample in a study of CD8 T cells in ankylosing spondylitis. TCRdb recomputed calls from the 5' RACE reads with MiXCR, one row per CDR3 protein. The data show 150,000 to 200,000 distinct CDR3 sequences, roughly 18% seen once. The sequencing sample was made of blood, either unsorted or a sorted T cell fraction (not recorded which). These receptors were obtained from a male donor with ankylosing spondylitis or in good health (not recorded which). CDR3s include the opening cysteine and the closing phenylalanine or tryptophan. A D gene is named only where the DNA matches it firmly. Clone size appears in some rows only: once, few, many, or a class for an expanded clone.

length: 14
D: -
J: TRBJ2-2
size: -
V: TRBV29-1
DNA: TGCAGCGTTGTAGGCAGCTCGAACACCGGGGAGCTGTTTTTT
CDR3: CSVVGSSNTGELFF

length: 20
D: -
J: TRBJ1-6
size: many
V: TRBV6-2/TRBV6-3
DNA: TGTGCCAGCAGTTACTCGAGTTTCCTCAGGGGTCCAAGGAGCAATTCACCCCTCCACTTT
CDR3: CASSYSSFLRGPRSNSPLHF

length: 13
D: -
J: TRBJ1-5
size: few
V: TRBV20-1
DNA: TGCAGTGCGTCACACCCAGGGAATCAGCCCCAGCATTTT
CDR3: CSASHPGNQPQHF

length: 16
D: TRBD2
J: TRBJ2-1
size: many
V: TRBV5-1
DNA: TGCGCCAGCAGCGACGCACTAGCGGGAGGTAACAATGAGCAGTTCTTC
CDR3: CASSDALAGGNNEQFF

length: 15
D: TRBD2
J: TRBJ2-5
size: many
V: TRBV7-8
DNA: TGTGCCAGCAGTCCTGGGGGGGAGCCCCAAGAGACCCAGTACTTC
CDR3: CASSPGGEPQETQYF

length: 13
D: -
J: TRBJ2-2
size: few
V: TRBV29-1
DNA: TGCAGCGTTGAAGAGGGCGACACCGGGGAGCTGTTTTTT
CDR3: CSVEEGDTGELFF

length: 13
D: -
J: TRBJ2-2
size: many
V: TRBV10-3
DNA: TGTGCCACGCTAAGTCCGGACACCGGGGAGCTGTTTTTT
CDR3: CATLSPDTGELFF

length: 14
D: TRBD1
J: TRBJ2-7
size: few
V: TRBV6-1
DNA: TGTGCCAGCAGTGAGGGACAGGGCGCTTACGAGCAGTACTTC
CDR3: CASSEGQGAYEQYF

length: 17
D: TRBD2
J: TRBJ2-1
size: -
V: TRBV24-1
DNA: TGTGCCACCAGTGATGAGAGGACTAGCGGGAGTTCGGATGAGCAGTTCTTC
CDR3: CATSDERTSGSSDEQFF

length: 13
D: -
J: TRBJ1-5
size: many
V: TRBV15
DNA: TGTGCCACCAGCAGAGGTGGGAATCAGCCCCAGCATTTT
CDR3: CATSRGGNQPQHF

length: 15
D: -
J: TRBJ2-2
size: -
V: TRBV20-1
DNA: TGCAGTGCTCCCGAGGGGGGGGTTGGGGACGGGGAGCTGTTTTTT
CDR3: CSAPEGGVGDGELFF

length: 15
D: TRBD2
J: TRBJ2-4
size: once
V: TRBV20-1
DNA: TGCAGTGCGCTACTAGCGGGAGTCGACAAAAACATTCAGTACTTC
CDR3: CSALLAGVDKNIQYF

length: 15
D: TRBD1
J: TRBJ2-7
size: -
V: TRBV11-2
DNA: TGTGCCAGCAGCTCCAGGGACAGGGGAGCCTACGAGCAGTACTTC
CDR3: CASSSRDRGAYEQYF

length: 15
D: -
J: TRBJ2-2
size: many
V: TRBV5-1
DNA: TGCGCCAGCAGCTTGGACGTAGCGGTAACCGGGGAGCTGTTTTTT
CDR3: CASSLDVAVTGELFF

length: 15
D: TRBD1
J: TRBJ1-2
size: -
V: TRBV6-2/TRBV6-3
DNA: TGTGCCAGCAGCCGGCCGGGACAGGGTAACTATGGCTACACCTTC
CDR3: CASSRPGQGNYGYTF

length: 17
D: TRBD1
J: TRBJ2-3
size: -
V: TRBV6-6
DNA: TGTGCCAGCAGTTACGCCCGACAGGGCGAGAGCACAGATACGCAGTATTTT
CDR3: CASSYARQGESTDTQYF

length: 16
D: -
J: TRBJ1-2
size: many
V: TRBV20-1
DNA: TGCAGTGCTAGAGATAGCGAGTGGGAGAAAAACTATGGCTACACCTTC
CDR3: CSARDSEWEKNYGYTF

length: 15
D: -
J: TRBJ2-1
size: many
V: TRBV7-8
DNA: TGTGCCAGCAGCTTCAGGCCAGCTCTTTACAATGAGCAGTTCTTC
CDR3: CASSFRPALYNEQFF

length: 15
D: TRBD2
J: TRBJ2-2
size: many
V: TRBV20-1
DNA: TGCAGTGCCCCGCCGGGACTAGCCGACACCGGGGAGCTGTTTTTT
CDR3: CSAPPGLADTGELFF

length: 18
D: -
J: TRBJ2-4
size: many
V: TRBV5-1
DNA: TGCGCCAGCAGCTTGGCGGACCTAGCTGGGCTAGCCAAAAACATTCAGTACTTC
CDR3: CASSLADLAGLAKNIQYF

length: 15
D: TRBD1
J: TRBJ2-5
size: few
V: TRBV20-1
DNA: TGCAGTGTCCATACTCCGGGACAGGGGGGCGAGACCCAGTACTTC
CDR3: CSVHTPGQGGETQYF

length: 15
D: -
J: TRBJ2-2
size: -
V: TRBV11-2
DNA: TGTGCCAGCAGCTTAACAGGGCCCAACACCGGGGAGCTGTTTTTT
CDR3: CASSLTGPNTGELFF

length: 15
D: TRBD1
J: TRBJ1-6
size: -
V: TRBV20-1
DNA: TGCAGTGCTAACTCTTGGGACAGGGTAAATTCACCCCTCCACTTT
CDR3: CSANSWDRVNSPLHF

length: 15
D: -
J: TRBJ2-7
size: many
V: TRBV27
DNA: TGTGCCAGCAGTTTATCGGAATCAGGGATCAACGAGCAGTACTTC
CDR3: CASSLSESGINEQYF

length: 19
D: TRBD2
J: TRBJ2-4
size: many
V: TRBV4-2
DNA: TGTGCCAGCAGCCATAGTCGGGGGGGATGGACCAGGGGTTGGAACATTCAGTACTTC
CDR3: CASSHSRGGWTRGWNIQYF

length: 14
D: TRBD1
J: TRBJ1-2
size: many
V: TRBV28
DNA: TGTGCCAGCAGGGGACAGGGGACTAACTATGGCTACACCTTC
CDR3: CASRGQGTNYGYTF

length: 13
D: -
J: TRBJ1-1
size: -
V: TRBV6-1
DNA: TGTGCCAGCAATCCGGGACTGAACACTGAAGCTTTCTTT
CDR3: CASNPGLNTEAFF

length: 16
D: TRBD2
J: TRBJ2-7
size: few
V: TRBV29-1
DNA: TGCAGCGTTGATGGACTAGCGGGAGGTATCTCCTACGAGCAGTACTTC
CDR3: CSVDGLAGGISYEQYF

length: 14
D: -
J: TRBJ2-2
size: many
V: TRBV5-1
DNA: TGCGCCAGCAGCTTGGGACAGAACCCCGGGGAGCTGTTTTTT
CDR3: CASSLGQNPGELFF

length: 12
D: -
J: TRBJ1-1
size: many
V: TRBV29-1
DNA: TGCAGCGTTAACAGGGTGGGGGCTGAAGCTTTCTTT
CDR3: CSVNRVGAEAFF

length: 15
D: -
J: TRBJ2-5
size: many
V: TRBV29-1
DNA: TGCAGCGTTGAACCATTGCGACAGCGAGAAGAGACCCAGTACTTC
CDR3: CSVEPLRQREETQYF

length: 14
D: TRBD2
J: TRBJ2-1
size: few
V: TRBV5-1
DNA: TGCGCCAGCACCCGGGGGGGGACTTACAATGAGCAGTTCTTC
CDR3: CASTRGGTYNEQFF

length: 16
D: TRBD1
J: TRBJ2-2
size: once
V: TRBV7-8
DNA: TGTGCCAGCAGCTTCAGCCAGGGGGCCAACACCGGGGAGCTGTTTTTT
CDR3: CASSFSQGANTGELFF

length: 14
D: -
J: TRBJ2-2
size: few
V: TRBV7-8
DNA: TGTGCCAGCAGCTTAGGCAGGAGCACCGGGGAGCTGTTTTTT
CDR3: CASSLGRSTGELFF

length: 13
D: -
J: TRBJ2-7
size: -
V: TRBV6-5
DNA: TGTGCCAGCAGTTACACAGACTCCTACGAGCAGTACTTC
CDR3: CASSYTDSYEQYF

length: 15
D: TRBD2
J: TRBJ2-5
size: many
V: TRBV12-3/TRBV12-4
DNA: TGTGCCAGCAGTTTGGCTAGCGGGAGTCACGAGACCCAGTACTTC
CDR3: CASSLASGSHETQYF

length: 17
D: TRBD1
J: TRBJ2-7
size: many
V: TRBV5-1
DNA: TGCGCCAGCAGCGCGTCGGTCACAGGGGGCGGCGGCTACGAGCAGTACTTC
CDR3: CASSASVTGGGGYEQYF

length: 15
D: -
J: TRBJ1-1
size: -
V: TRBV29-1
DNA: TGCAGCGTTGAAGCAGACCGCCGCATGAACACTGAAGCTTTCTTT
CDR3: CSVEADRRMNTEAFF

length: 15
D: -
J: TRBJ2-2
size: -
V: TRBV11-2
DNA: TGTGCCAGCAGCTTAGGGAGGTCGGGCACCGGGGAGCTGTTTTTT
CDR3: CASSLGRSGTGELFF

length: 15
D: TRBD2
J: TRBJ2-1
size: many
V: TRBV5-6
DNA: TGTGCCAGCAGCTTCTTCGGGGAGGGCAAAGATGAGCAGTTCTTC
CDR3: CASSFFGEGKDEQFF

length: 14
D: -
J: TRBJ2-1
size: many
V: TRBV28
DNA: TGTGCCAGCAGTCCCCAGGGGGGCTTCAATGAGCAGTTCTTC
CDR3: CASSPQGGFNEQFF

length: 14
D: -
J: TRBJ1-1
size: many
V: TRBV5-1
DNA: TGCGCCAGCAGCTTGGCACAGGGTGTCACTGAAGCTTTCTTT
CDR3: CASSLAQGVTEAFF

length: 15
D: -
J: TRBJ1-1
size: -
V: TRBV5-1
DNA: TGCGCCAGCAGCTTGGTGCGGGGAGGCTACACTGAAGCTTTCTTT
CDR3: CASSLVRGGYTEAFF

length: 13
D: TRBD2
J: TRBJ2-5
size: -
V: TRBV5-1
DNA: TGCGCCAGCAGCCCTAGCGGGAGTGAGACCCAGTACTTC
CDR3: CASSPSGSETQYF

length: 13
D: -
J: TRBJ2-2
size: many
V: TRBV6-4
DNA: TGCGCCAGCAGTGTTGGGAACACCGGGGAGCTGTTTTTT
CDR3: CASSVGNTGELFF

length: 13
D: -
J: TRBJ2-4
size: -
V: TRBV12-3/TRBV12-4
DNA: TGTGCCAGCAGTTTCTTGACTGAGAACATTCAGTACTTC
CDR3: CASSFLTENIQYF

length: 17
D: TRBD1
J: TRBJ1-4
size: many
V: TRBV3-1
DNA: TGTGCCAGCACCCGGGACAAAAAGGGGGCGCGGAATGAAAAACTGTTTTTT
CDR3: CASTRDKKGARNEKLFF

length: 13
D: -
J: TRBJ2-7
size: few
V: TRBV27
DNA: TGTGCCAGCAGTCCAGGGATCTCCTACGAGCAGTACTTC
CDR3: CASSPGISYEQYF

length: 14
D: -
J: TRBJ2-5
size: -
V: TRBV5-1
DNA: TGCGCCAGCAGGGAGGGACAGAGCCAAGAGACCCAGTACTTC
CDR3: CASREGQSQETQYF

length: 13
D: TRBD2
J: TRBJ2-1
size: -
V: TRBV29-1
DNA: TGCAGTGTAAGACTAGCCCAACCGCATGAGCAGTTCTTC
CDR3: CSVRLAQPHEQFF

length: 14
D: -
J: TRBJ2-7
size: -
V: TRBV19
DNA: TGTGCCAGTAGTATTAAGGAGGGCAACTACGAGCAGTACTTC
CDR3: CASSIKEGNYEQYF

length: 19
D: TRBD1
J: TRBJ1-5
size: many
V: TRBV20-1
DNA: TGCAGTGCTAGTTCACCATACAGGGGACGACCTTATAGCAATCAGCCCCAGCATTTT
CDR3: CSASSPYRGRPYSNQPQHF

length: 15
D: TRBD1
J: TRBJ2-7
size: many
V: TRBV5-1
DNA: TGCGCCAGCAGCTCCGGGACAGGGTTATCCTACGAGCAGTACTTC
CDR3: CASSSGTGLSYEQYF

length: 15
D: -
J: TRBJ2-4
size: once
V: TRBV20-1
DNA: TGCAGTGCTTCTGTGGGGGGTCTAGCCAAAAACATTCAGTACTTC
CDR3: CSASVGGLAKNIQYF

length: 14
D: TRBD2
J: TRBJ2-7
size: few
V: TRBV28
DNA: TGTGCCAGCATTGCTAGCGGGGTTACCTACGAGCAGTACTTC
CDR3: CASIASGVTYEQYF